This entry lists 20 T cell receptor beta chains sequenced from one sample in a study of molecular identifiers for immune sequencing clone quantification. In TCRdb, the PCR reads were re-called with MiXCR into one record per CDR3 protein. The sample records about 35,000 distinct CDR3 sequences, 15% to 20% being singletons. What was sequenced was naive CD8+ T cells from blood, with Jurkat cell RNA spiked in. Stated subset: FACS-sorted CD8+CD4-CCR7+CD45RA+ naive T cells. These receptors originate from a human donor in good health. Some libraries in this study had Jurkat cell RNA spiked in.

This clonotype was counted ten times or more. The chain carries TRBV4-3 and TRBJ2-7; D remains unclear. CDR1 is LGHNA and CDR2 is YSLEER in the germline V gene. This CDR3 is built from 13 residues. Trimming cost V 1 base and J 3 bases, with 7 bases left between them. CDR3 residues: CASSQAVSYEQYF. DNA for the CDR3: TGCGCCAGCAGCCAAGCCGTTAGCTACGAGCAGTACTTC.

The table lists this clonotype with many counts. The rearrangement joins TRBV12-3 or TRBV12-4 to TRBJ1-5; tentatively, D is TRBD1 (5 bases). V lost 3 bases and J 3 bases, leaving 15 bases between the germline ends. The CDR3 extends over 16 amino acids. The CDR3 region has the DNA TGTGCCAGCAGTTTGTCGAGGGGTTCCTCCAATCAGCCCCAGCATTTT. Translation gives CASSLSRGSSNQPQHF.

This clonotype occurred many times. V is TRBV7-9 and J is TRBJ2-7, with 12 bases lining up with TRBD1. Trimming took 4 bases from V and 4 from J; bases not matched to a gene: 8. Germline V lookup: CDR1 SEHNR, CDR2 FQNEAQ (reference sequence). The CDR3 covers 16 residues. Here the CDR3 reads CASSSPPGQGAYEQYF. The CDR3 nucleotides are TGTGCCAGCAGCTCACCGCCGGGACAGGGGGCTTACGAGCAGTACTTC.

V gene TRBV4-1 combines with J gene TRBJ2-1; 10 nucleotides align to TRBD2. V shed 4 bases, J shed 0 bases, and the junction held 9 bases outside the gene matches. Germline V gives CDR1 MGHRA, CDR2 YSYEKL. The CDR3 is 18 amino acids. The CDR3 nucleotides read TGCGCCAGCAGCCCGCGACTAGCGGGCGTTAGCTCCTACAATGAGCAGTTCTTC. Translation: CASSPRLAGVSSYNEQFF.

As to this clonotype: A much larger clone lies a single base off, so this may be a read error. V usage is TRBV3-1 and J usage is TRBJ2-3; D is uncertain. CDR1 is LGHDT and CDR2 is YNNKEL in the germline V gene (reference sequence). The CDR3 extends over 13 amino acids. The CDR3 region is CASGQVSRDTQYF. The CDR3 coding sequence is TGTGCCAGCGGCCAAGTCTCAAGGGATACGCAGTATTTT.

The sample holds many counts of this clonotype. The chain couples TRBV12-3 or TRBV12-4 to TRBJ2-2; 12 bases agree with TRBD2. V shed 6 bases, J shed 5 bases, and the junction held 4 bases outside the gene matches. The CDR3 contains 15 residues. This CDR3 is CASRLAGGRTGELFF. CDR3 DNA sequence: TGTGCCAGCAGACTAGCGGGAGGTCGAACCGGGGAGCTGTTTTTT.

This clonotype was counted many times. This chain connects TRBV20-1 to TRBJ2-3; tentatively, D is TRBD1 (6 bases). V gave up 7 bases and J gave up 4 bases, with 21 bases separating them. Germline lookup yields CDR1 DFQATT and CDR2 SNEGSKA (reference sequence). The CDR3 extends over 15 amino acids. CDR3 in DNA: TGCAGTGGGGTAAGGGGGTATGGAGAAGCAGATACGCAGTATTTT. Residues: CSGVRGYGEADTQYF.

This clonotype was observed at least ten times. The chain joins TRBV29-1 to TRBJ1-1; 9 bases are shared with TRBD1. V trimming: 7 bases; J trimming: 4 bases; junction bases outside the gene matches: 4. Germline lookup yields CDR1 SQVTM and CDR2 ANQGSEA. The CDR3 totals 12 residues. Here the CDR3 DNA reads TGCAGCGCTGGGACAGGGACCACTGAAGCTTTCTTT. This sequence encodes CSAGTGTTEAFF. Drawing the rest from reference TRBV29-1 and TRBJ1-1, the complete variable domain is SAVISQKPSRDICQRGTSLTIQCQVDSQVTMMFWYRQQPGQSLTLIATANQGSEATYESGFVIDKFPISRPNLTFSTLTVSNMSPEDSSIYLCSAGTGTTEAFFGQGTRLTVV.

This clonotype was counted ten times or more. An end of the junction does not agree with germline; a read error may underlie this. The V gene is TRBV6-2 or TRBV6-3, the J gene TRBJ2-7; D might be TRBD1 or TRBD2, each matching 6 bases. CDR1 and CDR2 from the germline V gene are MNHEY and SVGEGT. The CDR3 runs 11 residues. Here the CDR3 DNA reads TGTGCCAGCAGTTACCCGGGGGACACGTCCTTC. It is translated as CASSYPGDTSF.

In its sample, this clonotype was seen many times. The genes are TRBV5-4 and TRBJ2-2; possible D gene TRBD1, 5 bases. Trimming left V 1 base short and J 0 bases short, with 16 bases between. The V gene's germline CDR1 is SGHNT and CDR2 YYREEE (reference sequence). The CDR3 has 18 residues. CDR3 loop: CASSLLTSLGANTGELFF. Written as DNA, the CDR3 is TGTGCCAGCAGCTTGTTGACCAGTTTAGGGGCGAACACCGGGGAGCTGTTTTTT.

This clonotype was seen repeatedly, ten times or more. The chain recombines TRBV5-1 with TRBJ2-7; TRBD1 is a possible D gene (6 bases). V was cut by 4 bases and J by 4 bases, with 12 bases left in between. CDR3 length: 13 residues. CDR1 and CDR2 from the germline V gene are SGHRS and YFSETQ. DNA for the CDR3: TGCGCCAGCAGCAACAGGGAAGGGTACGAGCAGTACTTC. Its protein product is CASSNREGYEQYF.

This clonotype was seen just once. This chain connects TRBV20-1 to TRBJ2-3, with D perhaps TRBD1 (5 bases). The length of the CDR3 is 17 residues. Germline-derived CDR1 and CDR2 are DFQATT and SNEGSKA (reference sequence). V shed 3 bases and J shed 0 bases, with 19 bases lying between them. The CDR3 protein is CSARDPTTGPSTDTQYF. CDR3 DNA: TGCAGTGCTAGGGACCCAACTACAGGACCTAGCACAGATACGCAGTATTTT.

Of note for this clonotype: With a much larger clone just one base away, this may be a read error. This chain uses TRBV12-3 or TRBV12-4 with TRBJ2-2; 8 bases map to TRBD1. There are 16 residues in the CDR3. V gave up 4 bases and J gave up 3 bases; unmatched junction bases: 7. This CDR3 is CASSCQGALDTGELFF. The DNA of the CDR3 is TGTGCCAGCAGTTGCCAGGGGGCCCTGGACACCGGGGAGCTGTTTTTT.

This clonotype was observed at least ten times. The V gene is TRBV12-3 or TRBV12-4, the J gene TRBJ2-1; D is perhaps TRBD2 (6 bases). The CDR3 length is 12 residues. Trimming shortened V by 7 bases and J by 7 bases, and 11 bases separated the two germline ends. The CDR3 DNA sequence: TGTGCCAGCAAGGGACTTCCTAATGAGCAGTTCTTC. It codes for CASKGLPNEQFF.

With respect to this clonotype: This sequence may be a read error, since a much larger clone differs from it by one base. The chain joins TRBV4-1 to TRBJ2-1; possible D gene TRBD1, 5 bases. The CDR3 totals 16 residues. Trimming removed 1 base at V and 5 bases at J, with 15 bases between. Germline CDR1 and CDR2: MGHRA and YSYEKL. This CDR3 reads CASSQGDRGFDNEQFF. In DNA, the CDR3 is TGCGCCAGCAGCCAAGGAGATAGGGGTTTTGACAATGAGCAGTTCTTC.

This clonotype was counted only a few times. The chain couples TRBV7-2 to TRBJ2-2, with a weak D call TRBD1 (6 bases). The CDR3 is 14 amino acids. Germline CDR1 SGHTA, CDR2 FQGNSA. V lost 3 bases, J lost 6 bases, and 11 bases lay in between. CDR3 nucleotides: TGTGCCAGCAGCTTGGACAGCCATGCCGGGGAGCTGTTTTTT. It is translated as CASSLDSHAGELFF.

In this sample, this clonotype turned up many times. The chain has TRBV4-1 and TRBJ2-3, with D perhaps TRBD2 (6 bases). CDR1 is MGHRA and CDR2 is YSYEKL in the germline V gene. The V end was cut by 2 bases, the J end by 2 bases, with 23 bases between. The CDR3 spans 19 residues. CDR3 sequence reads: CASSQRNPPGLSTTDTQYF. The CDR3 DNA reads TGCGCCAGCAGCCAACGAAACCCCCCGGGACTCTCTACCACAGATACGCAGTATTTT.

At least ten counts were recorded for this clonotype. The chain couples TRBV19 to TRBJ2-3; 7 positions match TRBD1. V shed 3 bases and J 0 bases; nucleotides not matched to a gene: 3. Germline V gene sequence: CDR1 LNHDA, CDR2 SQIVND (reference sequence). The CDR3 length is 15 residues. DNA of the CDR3: TGTGCCAGTAGTATGGGACAGCGTAGCACAGATACGCAGTATTTT. Residues: CASSMGQRSTDTQYF.

In its sample, this clonotype was seen many times. The rearrangement uses TRBV14 and TRBJ2-5; 7 bases fit TRBD2. V was pared by 1 base and J by 5 bases, with 10 bases of the junction left unmatched. Germline V lookup: CDR1 SGHDN, CDR2 FVKESK. The CDR3 spans 16 residues. The CDR3 DNA is TGTGCCAGCAGCCAAGCTTGGCTAGCGGAGGGGGAGACCCAGTACTTC. This sequence encodes CASSQAWLAEGETQYF.

This clonotype was counted between two and nine times. The V and J genes are TRBV20-1 and TRBJ2-7, with TRBD1 as a possible D gene (6 bases). Trimming removed 6 bases at V and 3 bases at J, with 21 bases between. The germline CDR1 and CDR2 sequences are DFQATT and SNEGSKA (reference sequence). The CDR3 spans 15 residues. The CDR3 DNA sequence: TGCAGTGCCCTACCCCCGGAACAGGGTTTCTACGAGCAGTACTTC. Its translation is CSALPPEQGFYEQYF.